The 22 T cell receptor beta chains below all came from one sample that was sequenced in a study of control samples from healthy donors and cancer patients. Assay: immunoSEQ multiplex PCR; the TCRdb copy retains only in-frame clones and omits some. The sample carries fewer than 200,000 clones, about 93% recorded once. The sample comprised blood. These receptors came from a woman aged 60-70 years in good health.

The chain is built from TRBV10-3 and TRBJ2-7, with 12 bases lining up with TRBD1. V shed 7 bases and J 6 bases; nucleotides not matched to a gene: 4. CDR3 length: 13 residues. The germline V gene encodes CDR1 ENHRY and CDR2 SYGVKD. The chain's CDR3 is CAINRDRGLEQYF. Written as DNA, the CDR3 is TGTGCCATCAACAGGGACAGGGGGCTCGAGCAGTACTTC.

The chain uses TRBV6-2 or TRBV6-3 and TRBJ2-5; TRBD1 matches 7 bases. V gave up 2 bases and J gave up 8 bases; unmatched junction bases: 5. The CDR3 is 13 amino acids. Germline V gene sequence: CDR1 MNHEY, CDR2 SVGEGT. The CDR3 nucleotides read TGTGCCAGCAGTTACGAGAGGACAGGAACCCAGTACTTC. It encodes CASSYERTGTQYF.

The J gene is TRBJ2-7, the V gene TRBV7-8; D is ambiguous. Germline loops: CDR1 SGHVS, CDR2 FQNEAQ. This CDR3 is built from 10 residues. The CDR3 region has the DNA TGTGCGGTGGGGTCCCTCGGGCAGTACTTC. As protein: CAVGSLGQYF. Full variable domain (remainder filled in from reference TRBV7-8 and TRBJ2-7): GAGVSQSPRYKVAKRGQDVALRCDPISGHVSLFWYQQALGQGPEFLTYFQNEAQLDKSGLPSDRFFAERPEGSVSTLKIQRTQQEDSAVYLCAVGSLGQYFGPGTRLTVT.

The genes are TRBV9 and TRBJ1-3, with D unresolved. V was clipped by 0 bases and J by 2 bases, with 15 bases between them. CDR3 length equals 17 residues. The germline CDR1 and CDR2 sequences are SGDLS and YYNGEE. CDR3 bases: TGTGCCAGCAGCGTAGGGGTTAACCTGGCCGCTGGAAACACCATATATTTT. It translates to CASSVGVNLAAGNTIYF.

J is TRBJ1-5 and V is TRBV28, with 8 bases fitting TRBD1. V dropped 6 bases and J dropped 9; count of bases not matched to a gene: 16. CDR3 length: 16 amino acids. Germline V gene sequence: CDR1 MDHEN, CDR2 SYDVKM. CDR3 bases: TGTGCCAGCAGCCATCCCCCCCGTCAGGGGGCGACGCCCCAGCATTTT. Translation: CASSHPPRQGATPQHF.

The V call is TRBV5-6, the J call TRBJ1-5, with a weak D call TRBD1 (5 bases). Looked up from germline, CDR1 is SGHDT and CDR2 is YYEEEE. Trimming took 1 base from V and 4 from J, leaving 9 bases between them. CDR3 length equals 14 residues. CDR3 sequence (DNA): TGTGCCAGCAGCTTGTCTGGGGGGAATCAGCCCCAGCATTTT. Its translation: CASSLSGGNQPQHF.

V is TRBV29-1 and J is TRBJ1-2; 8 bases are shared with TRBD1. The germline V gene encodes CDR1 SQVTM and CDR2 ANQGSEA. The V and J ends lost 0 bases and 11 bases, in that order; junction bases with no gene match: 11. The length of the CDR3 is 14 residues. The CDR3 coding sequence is TGCAGCGTTGAAGACGACAGGGGCCGATCCGGGTACACCTTC. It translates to CSVEDDRGRSGYTF. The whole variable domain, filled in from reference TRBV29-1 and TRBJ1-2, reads SAVISQKPSRDICQRGTSLTIQCQVDSQVTMMFWYRQQPGQSLTLIATANQGSEATYESGFVIDKFPISRPNLTFSTLTVSNMSPEDSSIYLCSVEDDRGRSGYTFGSGTRLTVV.

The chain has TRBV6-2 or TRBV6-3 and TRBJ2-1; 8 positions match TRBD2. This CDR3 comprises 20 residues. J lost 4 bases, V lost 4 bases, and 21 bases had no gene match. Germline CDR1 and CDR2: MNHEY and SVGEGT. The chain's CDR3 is CASSSVLGFRLALSYNEQFF. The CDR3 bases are TGTGCCAGCAGTTCCGTATTAGGTTTTCGACTAGCGCTTTCTTACAATGAGCAGTTCTTC.

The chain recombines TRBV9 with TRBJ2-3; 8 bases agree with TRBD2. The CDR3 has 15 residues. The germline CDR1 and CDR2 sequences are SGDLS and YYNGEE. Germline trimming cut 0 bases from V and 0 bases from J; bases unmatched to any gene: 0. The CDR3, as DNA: TGTGCCAGCAGCGTAGCGGGGGGGAGCACAGATACGCAGTATTTT. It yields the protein CASSVAGGSTDTQYF. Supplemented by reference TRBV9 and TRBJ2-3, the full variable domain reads DSGVTQTPKHLITATGQRVTLRCSPRSGDLSVYWYQQSLDQGLQFLIQYYNGEERAKGNILERFSAQQFPDLHSELNLSSLELGDSALYFCASSVAGGSTDTQYFGPGTRLTVL.

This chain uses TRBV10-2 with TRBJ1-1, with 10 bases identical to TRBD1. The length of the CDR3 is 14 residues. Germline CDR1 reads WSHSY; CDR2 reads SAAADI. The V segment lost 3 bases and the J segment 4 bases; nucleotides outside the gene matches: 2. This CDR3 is CASSDRTGGTEAFF. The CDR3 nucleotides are TGCGCCAGCAGTGATCGGACAGGGGGCACTGAAGCTTTCTTT.

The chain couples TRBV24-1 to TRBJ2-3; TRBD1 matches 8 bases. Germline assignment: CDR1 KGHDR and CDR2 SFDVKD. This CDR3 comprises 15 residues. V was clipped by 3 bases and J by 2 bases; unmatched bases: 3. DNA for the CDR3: TGTGCCACCAGTGATAACAGGGGGTACACAGATACGCAGTATTTT. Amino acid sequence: CATSDNRGYTDTQYF.

In nucleotides, the CDR3 is TGTGCCAGCAGCAACGCCCGGCAGGGCGTGGATGGTAATTCACCCCTCCACTTT. Its protein product is CASSNARQGVDGNSPLHF. The V gene is TRBV21-1, the J gene TRBJ1-6; TRBD1, the D gene given by the table, was not confirmed from the DNA. TRBV21-1 is annotated as a pseudogene. The CDR3 is made up of 18 amino acids.

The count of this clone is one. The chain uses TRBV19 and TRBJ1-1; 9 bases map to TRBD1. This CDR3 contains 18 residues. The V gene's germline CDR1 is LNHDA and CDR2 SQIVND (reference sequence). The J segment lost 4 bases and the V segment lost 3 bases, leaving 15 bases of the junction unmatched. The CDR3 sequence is CASSIVARQGVMSTEAFF. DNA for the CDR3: TGTGCCAGTAGTATTGTGGCCCGACAGGGGGTTATGAGCACTGAAGCTTTCTTT.

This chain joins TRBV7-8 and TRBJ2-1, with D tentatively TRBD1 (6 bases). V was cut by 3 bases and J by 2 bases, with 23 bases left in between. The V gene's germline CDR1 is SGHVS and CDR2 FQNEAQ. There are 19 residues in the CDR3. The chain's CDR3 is CASSLARGPGDLTYNEQFF. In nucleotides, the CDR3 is TGTGCCAGCAGCTTGGCGCGCGGGCCAGGGGATTTGACCTACAATGAGCAGTTCTTC.

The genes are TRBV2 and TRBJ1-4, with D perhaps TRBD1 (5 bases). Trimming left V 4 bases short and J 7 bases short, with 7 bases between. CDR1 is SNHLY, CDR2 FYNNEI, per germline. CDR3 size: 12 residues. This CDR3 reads CASSVGGEKLFF. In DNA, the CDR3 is TGTGCCAGCAGTGTTGGGGGTGAAAAACTGTTTTTT. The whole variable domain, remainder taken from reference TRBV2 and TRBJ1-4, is EPEVTQTPSHQVTQMGQEVILRCVPISNHLYFYWYRQILGQKVEFLVSFYNNEISEKSEIFDDQFSVERPDGSNFTLKIRSTKLEDSAMYFCASSVGGEKLFFGSGTQLSVL.

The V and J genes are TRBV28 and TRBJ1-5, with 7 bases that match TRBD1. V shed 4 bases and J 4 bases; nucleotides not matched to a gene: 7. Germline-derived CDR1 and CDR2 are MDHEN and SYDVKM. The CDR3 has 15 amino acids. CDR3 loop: CASSSLDRVNQPQHF. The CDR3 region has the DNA TGTGCCAGCAGTTCCCTCGACAGGGTAAATCAGCCCCAGCATTTT.

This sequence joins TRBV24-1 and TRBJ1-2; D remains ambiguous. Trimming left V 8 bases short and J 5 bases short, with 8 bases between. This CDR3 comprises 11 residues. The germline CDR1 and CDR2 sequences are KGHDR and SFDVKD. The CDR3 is CATTCAYGYTF. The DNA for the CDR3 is TGTGCCACCACATGTGCTTATGGCTACACCTTC.

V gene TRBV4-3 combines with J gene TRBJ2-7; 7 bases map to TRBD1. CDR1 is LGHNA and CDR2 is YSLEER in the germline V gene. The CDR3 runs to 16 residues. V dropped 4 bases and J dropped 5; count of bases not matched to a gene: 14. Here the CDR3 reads CASSLEYRGSTNEQYF. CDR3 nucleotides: TGCGCCAGCAGCCTCGAATACAGGGGAAGTACAAACGAGCAGTACTTC.

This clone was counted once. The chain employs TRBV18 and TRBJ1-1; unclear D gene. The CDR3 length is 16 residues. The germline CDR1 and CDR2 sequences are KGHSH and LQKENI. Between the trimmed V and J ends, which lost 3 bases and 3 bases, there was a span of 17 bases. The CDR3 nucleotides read TGTGCCAGCTCACCCAGTGTTGACCTGAGGGACACTGAAGCTTTCTTT. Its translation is CASSPSVDLRDTEAFF.

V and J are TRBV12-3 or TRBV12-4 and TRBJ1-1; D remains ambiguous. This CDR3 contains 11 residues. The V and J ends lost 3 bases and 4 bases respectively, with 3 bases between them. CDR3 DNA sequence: TGTGCCAGCAGTTTGTTCACTGAAGCTTTCTTT. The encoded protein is CASSLFTEAFF.

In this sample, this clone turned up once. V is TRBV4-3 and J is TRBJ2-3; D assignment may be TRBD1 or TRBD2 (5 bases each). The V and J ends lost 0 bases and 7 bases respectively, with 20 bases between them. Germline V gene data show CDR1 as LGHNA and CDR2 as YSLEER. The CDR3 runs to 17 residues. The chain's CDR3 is CASSQDPGTPHINTQYF. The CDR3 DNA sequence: TGCGCCAGCAGCCAAGATCCCGGGACCCCACACATTAATACGCAGTATTTT.

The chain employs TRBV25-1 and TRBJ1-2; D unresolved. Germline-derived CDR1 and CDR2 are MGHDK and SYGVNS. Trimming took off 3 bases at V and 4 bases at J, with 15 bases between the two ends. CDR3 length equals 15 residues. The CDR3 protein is CASSDRTALGYGYTF. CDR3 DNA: TGTGCCAGCAGTGATCGGACCGCGCTAGGCTATGGCTACACCTTC.